This TCR beta chain is from a study of CD4 T cells in relation to SARS-CoV-2 and coronaviruses (dated by TCRdb to about 2021). Regarding the study in general: Using patient-derived lymphoblastoid cell lines, the shared crossreactive spike epitopes were mapped to their HLA restriction. At the level of individual TCR clonotypes, the study measured memory CD4+ T cell crossreactivity between SARS-CoV-2 spike protein and common cold coronavirus spike proteins. The Adaptive Biotechnologies TCR-sequencing kit was used to sequence samples from three pre-COVID donors and the naive versus memory experiments, while other data came from Illumina-based sequencing. Expansion assays from other donors in the study were sequenced with a different, Illumina-based TCR-beta assay.

Here is what the overall study found, with its caveats: The study was limited by small numbers of patients and tested TCRs. Crossreactivity analysis was centred on spike protein, so crossreactivity against other viral proteins was not assessed. Crossreactive clones showed significantly weaker SARS-CoV-2-driven expansion than monoreactive clones, consistent with antigenic imprinting. Memory CD4+ clonotypes crossrecognizing SARS-CoV-2 and at least one common cold coronavirus spike were found in approximately 65% of donors. Sequencing of naive versus memory cells indicated that the assay detects memory recall responses, not primary responses primed during culture. Because no donor provided both pre-pandemic and post-infection samples, tracing the source of pre-existing responses was limited.

CD4+ T cells from unexposed donors were collected before the COVID-19 pandemic (2011-2018). Naive and memory CD4+ T cells were separated from cryopreserved PBMCs by CD4 enrichment followed by EasySep naive CD4+ T cell enrichment. Leukapheresis product for the unexposed donors was bought commercially. Ficoll-Paque PLUS gradient centrifugation was used to isolate PBMCs from either whole blood or leukapheresis product. PBMCs were either cryopreserved at -140 degrees C or used fresh in the expansion assay. The QIAamp Micro DNA Kit was used to extract genomic DNA from the CD4+ T cells. Uncultured naive and memory CD4+ T cell DNA received deep-resolution immunoSEQ TCR-beta sequencing. In the authors' own workflow: During preprocessing, nonproductive sequences were removed, as were CDR3s that did not start with C, did not end with F or W, or were shorter than 7 amino acids. Cultured and uncultured naive and memory CD4+ repertoires were searched for previously identified spike- and CEF-reactive CDR3s. CDR3 homology was measured as pairwise Levenshtein distance, computed with the stringdist R package after trimming three terminal residues from each end. Entries here come from immuneACCESS through TCRdb and include only in-frame sequences with V and J called. Some clones fail to appear in such tables; in the studies checked, an unresolved V gene covers under half of the shortfall, and the cause of the remainder is unknown. V, J and clone size reflect that table, while D and trimming were determined from the DNA. The sample table shows more than 50,000 clones, and 75% to 90% are seen once. More than 1.1% of the sample goes to the ten largest clones.

Of note for this clone: The clone's antigen remains unknown. No base quality values were provided; no much bigger clone lies one nucleotide off.

The sample was memory CD4+ T cells from PBMCs. Sample cell subset or site, as interpreted from the label and publication: memory (non-naive) CD4+ T cells. The TCR originated in a human donor in good health.

The DNA is as follows: TGTGCTAGTGGTGTCTCAAGCGGGAGGGCCTACAATGAGCAGTTCTTC. Translated, this is CASGVSSGRAYNEQFF. The chain couples TRBV12-5 to TRBJ2-1, and 10 bases in between align with TRBD2. The CDR3 measures 16 amino acids from cysteine to phenylalanine. Only the CDR3 DNA is retained, 48 bases long and in frame from the first base. The CDR1 and CDR2 encoded by the germline V gene are LGHNT and FRNRAP. From V the trimming removes 5 bases and from J it removes 2 bases, while the gene matches leave 6 bases of the junction unaccounted for.